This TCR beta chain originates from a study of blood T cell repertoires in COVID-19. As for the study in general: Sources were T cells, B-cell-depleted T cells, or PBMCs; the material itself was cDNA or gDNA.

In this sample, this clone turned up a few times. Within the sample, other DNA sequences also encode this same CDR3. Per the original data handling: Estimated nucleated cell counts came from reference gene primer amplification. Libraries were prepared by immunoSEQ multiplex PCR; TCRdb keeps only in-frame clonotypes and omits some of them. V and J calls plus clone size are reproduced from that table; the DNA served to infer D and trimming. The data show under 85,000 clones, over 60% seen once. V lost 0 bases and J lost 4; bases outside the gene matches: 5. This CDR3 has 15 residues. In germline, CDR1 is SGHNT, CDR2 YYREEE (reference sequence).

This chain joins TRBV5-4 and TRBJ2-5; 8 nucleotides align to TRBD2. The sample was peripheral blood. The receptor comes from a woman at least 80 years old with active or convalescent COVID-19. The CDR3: CASSLGSGARETQYF. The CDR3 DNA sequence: TGTGCCAGCAGCTTGGGTAGCGGGGCGAGAGAGACCCAGTACTTC.